This TCR beta chain is from a study of circulating CD8 cells and anti-PD-1 response in melanoma. Study-wide context: Responders had complete or partial responses; non-responders had stable or progressive disease. Whole-study results and caveats: Some patients were treatment-naive; others were previously treated. Under 8% of TRB clonotypes were shared between subsets at M1. Diversity ranked highest in DNEG and lowest in TIGIT subsets.

Live CD3+CD8+TCRalphabeta+ cells were sorted into four subsets by PD-1 and/or TIGIT. By its share, this clonotype is medium-sized (0.01 to 0.1%). Its target is not known. The CDR3 spans 13 residues. V shed 4 bases and J shed 6 bases, with 9 bases lying between them. Per germline, CDR1 MGHRA and CDR2 YSYEKL. Each library started from around 14 ng of total RNA using the QIAseq Immune Repertoire TCR panel. TCRdb itself ran the reads through MiXCR, one entry per CDR3 protein. The repertoire holds about 1,000 distinct CDR3 sequences, with about 10% as singletons. This material consisted of CD8+ T cells from PBMCs, taken at baseline or after one month of anti-PD-1 therapy (not recorded which). The V and J genes are TRBV4-1 and TRBJ2-2, with D possibly called TRBD1 or TRBD2 (7 bases each). The receptor comes from a human donor with melanoma. CDR3 sequence reads: CASSPGGAGELFF. The CDR3 DNA is TGCGCCAGCAGCCCAGGGGGGGCCGGGGAGCTGTTTTTT.